This T cell receptor beta chain stems from a study of blood T cells in healthy people across ages (dated by TCRdb to between 2014 and 2017). Context from the whole study: Template switching captured roughly one uniquely barcoded TCR beta cDNA molecule per two T cells in model experiments. For two donors (one aged 18 to 30 and one aged 80 or older), the study analyzed two additional independent replicas of 1 million unique cDNA reads from the same blood draw. The donors were split into four age groups: young (average around 15 years), middle-aged (roughly 40), aged (about 56) and long-lived (82). To avoid experimental bias, donors of different ages were randomly spread across the sequencing lanes. The study measured age-related changes in TCR beta repertoire diversity using deep sequencing normalized with unique cDNA molecular identifiers. Points the paper makes about the study in general: Donor CMV infection status was unknown, potentially confounding age-related changes in expanded clonotypes. Because profiling used bulk unsorted PBMCs, naive and antigen-experienced compartments could not be compared conclusively. As age increased, observed TCR beta diversity per million T cells dropped in a roughly linear way, and a significant reduction was already evident by age 40. Compared with the aged group, the long-lived group had more naive CD4+ T cells, fewer expanded clones and increased TCR diversity, a pattern suggesting age selection. Estimates of total diversity based on one million sequenced T cells were considered lower bounds and underestimates. Observed TCR beta diversity correlated strongly with the percentage of naive T cells measured by flow cytometry.

Library generation was performed with 5' RACE. The reads were generated on an Illumina HiSeq 2500. The second PCR ran for about 6 to 11 cycles and used a J-beta primer mix along with a sample-barcoded 5' primer. Each TCR beta cDNA molecule received a unique molecular identifier from a template-switch 5' adaptor carrying 12 random nucleotides. Each sample yielded at least 2.5 million CDR3-containing paired-end reads. All of the RNA was converted into first-strand cDNA using the Mint cDNA synthesis kit, with a TRBC-specific oligonucleotide serving as the primer. After uracil-DNA glycosylase treatment, a first 18-cycle PCR used universal primers M1SS and BC2_uni_R on all cDNA. Under the source paper's analysis protocol: For normalization, 1 million high-quality reads, each with a distinct molecular identifier, were randomly selected from each sample. Reads with shared molecular identifiers were discarded instead of being binned into consensus sequences. MiTCR, set to a Q25 quality threshold and the strictest error-elimination algorithm, was used for CDR3 identification, clonotype clustering and error correction. Lower-bound total TCR beta diversity was estimated with a nonparametric unseen species model using Euler transformation. Using fastp trimming at Q25 and MiXCR clonotype assembly, TCRdb reanalyzed the public sequencing data and kept in-frame beta chains. CDR3 protein sequences are deduplicated, and each keeps its most common genes and DNA. TCRdb, rather than the study authors, made the V and J calls. In all, the sample holds about 670,000 distinct CDR3 sequences, and 52% of those were seen once. The ten most abundant clones make up less than 15% of the sample.

This clonotype was seen a few times. Its antigen remains unidentified. A much larger clone sits a single nucleotide away, making a read error possible. Systemically healthy Caucasian individuals from Russia, 39 in total and aged about 6 to 95 years, were included as donors. Each donor gave 9.5 to 10 milliliters of peripheral blood, drawn into EDTA-treated Vacutainer tubes. Ficoll-Paque density-gradient centrifugation was used to isolate PBMCs, with at least 6.5 million obtained per sample. Trizol reagent was used to extract total RNA from the PBMCs, yielding at least 6 micrograms per sample. For every donor, an aliquot of PBMCs went through flow cytometry to measure the percentages of naive CD45RAhigh/CD27high T cells. The cysteine opens and the phenylalanine closes a CDR3 of 17 amino acids. The retained sequence is limited to the CDR3, 51 bases, with the frame set at the first base. Per the germline V gene, MGHRA is the CDR1 and YSYEKL is the CDR2.

This sequence was found in a woman of 80 years or more in good health. Sequencing was done on a sample of blood. The sequence is built from TRBV4-1 and TRBJ2-7, with the D gene not confidently named. The CDR3 corresponds to CTSSPLGKSASSYEQYF. DNA sequence: TGCACCAGCAGCCCTCTGGGGAAAAGCGCTAGTTCCTACGAGCAGTACTTC.